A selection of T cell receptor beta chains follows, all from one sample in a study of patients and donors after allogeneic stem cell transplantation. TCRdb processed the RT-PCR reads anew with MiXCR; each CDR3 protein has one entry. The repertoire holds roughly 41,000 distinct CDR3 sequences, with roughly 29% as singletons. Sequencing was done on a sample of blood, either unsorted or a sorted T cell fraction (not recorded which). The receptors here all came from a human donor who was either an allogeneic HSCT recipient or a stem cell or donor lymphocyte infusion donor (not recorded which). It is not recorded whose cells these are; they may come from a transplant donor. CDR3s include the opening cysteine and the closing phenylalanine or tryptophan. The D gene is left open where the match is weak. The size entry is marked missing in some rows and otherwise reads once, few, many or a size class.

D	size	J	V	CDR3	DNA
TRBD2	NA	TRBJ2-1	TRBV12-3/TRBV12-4	CASSLAPFGSGDFNEQFF	TGTGCCAGCAGTTTAGCACCTTTCGGCAGCGGGGATTTCAATGAGCAGTTCTTC
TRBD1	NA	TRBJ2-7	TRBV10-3	CAIRKTGGPYEQYF	TGTGCCATCAGGAAGACAGGGGGACCCTACGAGCAGTACTTC
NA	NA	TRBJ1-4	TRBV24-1	CATSGVWLGEKLFF	TGTGCCACCAGTGGAGTTTGGTTAGGGGAAAAACTGTTTTTT
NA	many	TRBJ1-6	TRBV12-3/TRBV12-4	CASSPDISSYNSPLHF	TGTGCCAGCAGCCCCGACATCAGCTCCTATAATTCACCCCTCCACTTT
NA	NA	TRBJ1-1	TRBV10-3	CAISESKVEYTEAFF	TGTGCCATCAGTGAGTCGAAGGTGGAGTACACTGAAGCTTTCTTT
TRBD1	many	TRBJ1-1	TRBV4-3	CASSQDETGETEAFF	TGCGCCAGCAGCCAAGATGAGACAGGGGAGACTGAAGCTTTCTTT
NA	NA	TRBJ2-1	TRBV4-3	CASSQAEGDGYNEQFF	TGCGCCAGCAGCCAAGCGGAGGGGGACGGATACAATGAGCAGTTCTTC
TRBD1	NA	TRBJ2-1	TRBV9	CASSVGVTGGYNEQFF	TGTGCCAGCAGCGTAGGCGTGACAGGGGGGTACAATGAGCAGTTCTTC
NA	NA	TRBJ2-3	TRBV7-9	CASSLSQGGTDTQYF	TGTGCCAGCAGCTTATCGCAGGGTGGCACAGATACGCAGTATTTT
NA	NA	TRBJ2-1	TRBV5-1	CASSFVGLALYNEQFF	TGCGCCAGCAGCTTTGTTGGCCTAGCGCTTTACAATGAGCAGTTCTTC
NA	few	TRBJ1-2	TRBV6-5	CASSPRSGNYGYTF	TGTGCCAGCAGTCCCCGTAGTGGGAACTATGGCTACACCTTC
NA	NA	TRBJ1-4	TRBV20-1	CSAKGGIGEKLFF	TGCAGTGCTAAAGGGGGTATCGGTGAAAAACTGTTTTTT
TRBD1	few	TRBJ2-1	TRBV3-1	CASSQDANRGKQFF	TGTGCCAGCAGCCAAGATGCGAACAGGGGGAAGCAGTTCTTC
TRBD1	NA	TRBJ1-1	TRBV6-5	CASSSSDRGTEAFF	TGTGCCAGCAGTTCTTCAGACAGGGGAACTGAAGCTTTCTTT
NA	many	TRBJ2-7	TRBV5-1	CASSLIQGSSYEQYF	TGCGCCAGCAGCTTGATTCAGGGGTCGAGTTACGAGCAGTACTTC
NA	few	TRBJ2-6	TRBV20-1	CSLRASGANVLTF	TGCAGTCTCAGGGCCTCTGGGGCCAACGTCCTGACTTTC
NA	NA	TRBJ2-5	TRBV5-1	CASSLRGVETQYF	TGCGCCAGCAGCTTGAGAGGGGTAGAGACCCAGTACTTC
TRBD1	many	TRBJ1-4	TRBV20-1	CSATQGTAVKKLFF	TGCAGTGCTACCCAGGGGACAGCCGTGAAAAAACTGTTTTTT
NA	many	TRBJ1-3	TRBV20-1	CSARHNGRRGNTIYF	TGCAGTGCTAGACACAACGGAAGGCGCGGAAACACCATATATTTT
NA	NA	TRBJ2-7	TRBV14	CASSRQGNGEQYF	TGTGCCAGCAGCCGGCAGGGTAATGGCGAGCAGTACTTC
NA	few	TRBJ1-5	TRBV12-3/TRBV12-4	CASSYEPGWPQHF	TGTGCCAGCAGTTACGAGCCCGGATGGCCCCAGCATTTT
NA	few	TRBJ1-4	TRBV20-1	CSAQPLPGRYRTTNEKLFF	TGCAGTGCTCAGCCCCTTCCAGGCCGATACCGAACAACTAATGAAAAACTGTTTTTT
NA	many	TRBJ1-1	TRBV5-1	CASSFGTAKAFF	TGCGCCAGCAGCTTCGGGACTGCAAAAGCTTTCTTT
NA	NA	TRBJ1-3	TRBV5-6	CASSFLDRLHTIYF	TGTGCCAGCAGCTTTCTCGACAGGTTACACACCATATATTTT
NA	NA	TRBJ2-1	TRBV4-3	CASSQGSSGHNEQFF	TGCGCCAGCAGCCAAGGGTCCTCGGGCCACAATGAGCAGTTCTTC
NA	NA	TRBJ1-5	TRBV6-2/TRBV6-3	CASSYWGGARNQPQHF	TGTGCCAGCAGTTACTGGGGAGGCGCCAGGAATCAGCCCCAGCATTTT
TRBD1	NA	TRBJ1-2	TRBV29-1	CSVAPGQEKFEWYGYTF	TGCAGCGTGGCTCCGGGACAGGAAAAATTTGAATGGTATGGCTACACCTTC
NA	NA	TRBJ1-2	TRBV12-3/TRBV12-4	CASSLSTGVIYGYTF	TGTGCCAGCAGTTTAAGTACAGGCGTCATCTATGGCTACACCTTC
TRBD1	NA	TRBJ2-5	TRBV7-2	CASSLGTGGETQYF	TGTGCCAGCAGCTTAGGGACAGGCGGGGAGACCCAGTACTTC
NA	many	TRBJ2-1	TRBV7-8	CASSFTQLSSYNEQFF	TGTGCCAGCAGCTTTACACAGCTTTCCTCCTACAATGAGCAGTTCTTC
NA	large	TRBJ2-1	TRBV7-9	CASNLYNEQFF	TGTGCCAGCAACCTGTACAATGAGCAGTTCTTC
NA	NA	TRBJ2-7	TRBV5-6	CASSLRQSYSYEQYF	TGTGCCAGCAGCTTGAGACAGTCGTACTCCTACGAGCAGTACTTC
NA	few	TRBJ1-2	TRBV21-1	CASSAGVYGYTF	TGTGCCAGCAGCGCGGGGGTCTATGGCTACACCTTC
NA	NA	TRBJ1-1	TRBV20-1	CSAREVVNTEAFF	TGCAGTGCTAGAGAGGTTGTGAACACTGAAGCTTTCTTT
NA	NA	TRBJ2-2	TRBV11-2	CASSLVLASTGELFF	TGTGCCAGCAGCTTAGTACTAGCCAGCACCGGGGAGCTGTTTTTT
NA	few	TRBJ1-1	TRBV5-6	CASRPRPSTEAFF	TGTGCCAGCAGACCTCGGCCCTCCACTGAAGCTTTCTTT
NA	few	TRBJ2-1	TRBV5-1	CASSFEVFNEQFF	TGCGCCAGCAGCTTTGAGGTGTTCAATGAGCAGTTCTTC
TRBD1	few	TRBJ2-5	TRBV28	CASSSRTYRDRGRKTQYF	TGTGCCAGCAGCTCCAGGACCTACCGGGACAGGGGGCGAAAGACCCAGTACTTC
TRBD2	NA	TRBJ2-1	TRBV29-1	CSGGGNEQFF	TGCAGCGGGGGGGGCAATGAGCAGTTCTTC
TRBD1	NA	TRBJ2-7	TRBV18	CASSQKTGQGRYEQYF	TGTGCCAGCTCACAGAAGACGGGACAGGGACGCTACGAGCAGTACTTC
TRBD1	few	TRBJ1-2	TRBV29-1	CSVAGTGLGYGYTF	TGCAGCGTTGCTGGGACAGGGTTAGGCTATGGCTACACCTTC